This note documents a single T cell receptor beta chain sequence. Its binding antigen is unknown. There are no base qualities to consult, and no much larger clone falls within one base. Bulk bone marrow was analyzed without sorting T-cell subsets. TCR beta CDR3 regions were immunosequenced from bone marrow of 11 myelodysplastic syndrome patients before and after hypomethylating agent therapy. To track the repertoire longitudinally, every patient provided one baseline bone marrow along with two to three bone marrows taken at different post-treatment timepoints. Genomic DNA was isolated from whole bone marrow, and DNA quality was assessed with TapeStation, NanoDrop OneC and PicoGreen assays. The record originates from a study of hypomethylating agent response in myelodysplastic syndrome (dated by TCRdb to the early 2020s). The study in broad terms: The hypomethylating agent given was azacitidine in about 70% of the 11 patients and decitabine in 3 of 11 patients. The cohort was composed of 9 or 10 male and a couple of female myelodysplastic syndrome patients. Patients had a mean age of approximately 67 +/- 5.9 years, and a diploid cytogenetic profile was the most common. The mutation found most frequently was TET2, which appeared in about 45% of the 11 patients. Roughly 6 patients responded with complete response or hematologic improvement, and four or five patients were non-responders. Response was defined as complete response or hematologic improvement, and patients meeting neither criterion were classed as non-responders. What the research found in general, with its limitations: Novel clonotypes emerged more often in responders, while non-responders showed more contracted clonotypes after treatment. Age matching of healthy control donors to MDS patients was not performed, and the MDS versus healthy comparison could have been impacted by this lack of age matching. Only 11 patients were analyzed, so the study cohort was small. Richness, rarefaction diversity and clonality did not change significantly after hypomethylating agent treatment, across all patients or within response groups. The shared GLIPH2 clusters might recognize novel MDS antigens, but this possibility was not confirmed and requires experimental validation.

Library method: the immunoSEQ multiplex PCR assay. Sequencing was run at survey resolution with two replicates of roughly 200 ng each, for a total of roughly 400 ng of DNA per sample. Rearranged TCRB sequences in genomic DNA were detected with the hsTCRB kit, which uses multiplex PCR primers directed at V and J genes. The CDR3 region was amplified in a first PCR of 31 cycles using the QIAGEN Multiplex PCR Kit. Sample barcodes and Illumina adapters were attached to each replicate during a second PCR lasting roughly 8 cycles. A QuantStudio 6 together with the KAPA library quantification kit was used to quantify the pooled libraries. Approximately 14 pM of pooled libraries went onto an Illumina MiSeq for sequencing, using single-end reads of 156 cycles plus an index read of 15 cycles. Processing in the source paper ran as follows. Of some 170,000 unique clonotypes, roughly 1.8% were flagged by VDJdb annotation as previously reported viral-epitope-specific clonotypes. Raw reads were processed by the immunoSEQ Data Assistant and immunoSEQ Analyzer into normalized, annotated TCRB repertoires. Clonotypes were analyzed with BioAnalyzer and version 0.6.5 of the immunarch R package. Richness was estimated after downsampling every repertoire to the clone count of the smallest repertoire. Fisher's exact tests classified clonotypes as expanded, contracted or novel, with novel meaning zero frequency before treatment. Significantly changed CDR3 beta sequences were clustered with GLIPH2 at simulation_depth=1000 and kmer_min_depth=3, and CDR3s shorter than five residues were left out. TCRdb provides this immuneACCESS table in a form limited to in-frame rearrangements. Some clones are lacking; in checked studies, under half of them reflect an unresolved V gene, and why the rest are absent is not known. The V and J calls and clone size come from that table; D and trimming were worked out from the DNA. The sample table records about 2,900 clones; around 75% of these occur just once. Jointly, the top ten make up about 12% of the sample.

V is trimmed back by 6 bases and J by 0 bases, and the junction contains 1 base that no gene match accounts for. Based on the germline V gene (reference sequence), the CDR1 and CDR2 sequences are LNHDA and SQIVND. Reading from cysteine to phenylalanine, the CDR3 counts 14 amino acids. Just CDR3 DNA is preserved here, 42 bases in frame from base 1. The sequence was obtained from a human donor with myelodysplastic syndrome. The sample was bone marrow, taken before or after starting hypomethylating agent treatment for myelodysplastic syndrome (not recorded which). The chain couples TRBV19 to TRBJ2-2; 7 of the junction bases match TRBD1. The CDR3 sequence is CASRGTANTGELFF. The nucleotides are TGTGCCAGTAGAGGGACAGCGAACACCGGGGAGCTGTTTTTT. Where the CDR3 stops, the reference TRBV19 and TRBJ2-2 genes take over; the full variable domain is DGGITQSPKYLFRKEGQNVTLSCEQNLNHDAMYWYRQDPGQGLRLIYYSQIVNDFQKGDIAEGYSVSREKKESFPLTVTSAQKNPTAFYLCASRGTANTGELFFGEGSRLTVL.